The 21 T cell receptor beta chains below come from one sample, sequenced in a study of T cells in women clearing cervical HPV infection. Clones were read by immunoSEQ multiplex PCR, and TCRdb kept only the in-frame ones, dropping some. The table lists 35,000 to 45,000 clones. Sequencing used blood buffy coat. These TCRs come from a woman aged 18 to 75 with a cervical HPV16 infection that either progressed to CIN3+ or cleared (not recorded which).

The CDR3 sequence is CASSYYTDTQYF. The part of the CDR3 DNA that was read is TGTGCCAGCAGCTACTACACAGATACG. This chain links TRBV11-2 with TRBJ2-3; the D is unclear. Read sequence stops 3 residues before the CDR3 end, and the germline J gene provides the missing end. Trimming took off 4 bases at V and 2 bases at J, with 4 bases between the two ends. Per germline, CDR1 SGHAT and CDR2 FQNNGV. The CDR3 has 12 residues. The full variable domain, in which reference TRBV11-2 and TRBJ2-3 provide the parts outside the CDR3, is EAGVAQSPRYKIIEKRQSVAFWCNPISGHATLYWYQQILGQGPKLLIQFQNNGVVDDSQLPKDRFSAERLKGVDSTLKIQPAKLEDSAVYLCASSYYTDTQYFGPGTRLTVL.

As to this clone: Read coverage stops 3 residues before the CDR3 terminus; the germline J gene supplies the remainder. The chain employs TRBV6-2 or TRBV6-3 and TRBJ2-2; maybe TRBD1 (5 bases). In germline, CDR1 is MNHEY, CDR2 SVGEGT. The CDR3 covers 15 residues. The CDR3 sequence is CASSYVGAANEKLFF. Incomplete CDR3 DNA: TGTGCCAGCAGTTACGTAGGGGCGGCTAATGAAAAG.

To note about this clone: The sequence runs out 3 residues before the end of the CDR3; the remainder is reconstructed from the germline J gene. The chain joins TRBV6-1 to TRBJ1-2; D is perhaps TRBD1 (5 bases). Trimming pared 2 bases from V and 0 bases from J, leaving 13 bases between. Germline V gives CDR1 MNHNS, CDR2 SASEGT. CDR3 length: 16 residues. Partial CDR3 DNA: TGTGCCAGCAGTGAAAGAGTCGGGGGAACTAACTATGGC. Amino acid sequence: CASSERVGGTNYG. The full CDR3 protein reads CASSERVGGTNYGYTF.

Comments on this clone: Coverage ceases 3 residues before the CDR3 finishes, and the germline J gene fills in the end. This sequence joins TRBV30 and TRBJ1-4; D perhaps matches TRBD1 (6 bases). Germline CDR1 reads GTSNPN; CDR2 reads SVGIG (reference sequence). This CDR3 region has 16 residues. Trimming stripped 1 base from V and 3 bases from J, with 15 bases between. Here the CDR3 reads CAWSATRGIPNEKLFF. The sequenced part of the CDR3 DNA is TGTGCCTGGAGTGCAACAAGGGGGATTCCTAATGAAAAA.

CDR3 DNA, as far as it was read: TGTGCCAGCAGCCACAGAAGAGGGGTTCAAGAGACC. Translating gives CASSHRRGVQET. In full, the CDR3 reads CASSHRRGVQETQYF. The chain links TRBV4-2 to TRBJ2-5; perhaps D is TRBD1 or TRBD2 (5 bases each). The missing CDR3 end, 3 residues past where the read stops, is filled in from the germline J gene. CDR1 and CDR2 from the germline V gene are LGHNA and YNFKEQ. This CDR3 is built from 15 residues. With 3 bases removed from V and 2 bases from J, the gap between germline ends came to 13 bases.

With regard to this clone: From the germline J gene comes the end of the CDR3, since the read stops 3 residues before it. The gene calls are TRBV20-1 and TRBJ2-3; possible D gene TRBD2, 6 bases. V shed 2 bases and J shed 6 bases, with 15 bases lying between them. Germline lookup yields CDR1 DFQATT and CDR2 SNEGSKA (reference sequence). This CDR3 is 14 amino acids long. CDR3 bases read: TGCAGTGCTAGATCGGGGACTTCGACTGATACG. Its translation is CSARSGTSTDT. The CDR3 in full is CSARSGTSTDTQYF.

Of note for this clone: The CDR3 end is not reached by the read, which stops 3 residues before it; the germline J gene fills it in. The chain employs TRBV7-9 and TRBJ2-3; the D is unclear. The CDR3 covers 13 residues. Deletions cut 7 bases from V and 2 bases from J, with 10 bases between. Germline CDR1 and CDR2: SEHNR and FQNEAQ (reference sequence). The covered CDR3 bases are TGTGCCAGCACCTCGACTCTCACAGATACG. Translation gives CASTSTLTDT. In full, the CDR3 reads CASTSTLTDTQYF.

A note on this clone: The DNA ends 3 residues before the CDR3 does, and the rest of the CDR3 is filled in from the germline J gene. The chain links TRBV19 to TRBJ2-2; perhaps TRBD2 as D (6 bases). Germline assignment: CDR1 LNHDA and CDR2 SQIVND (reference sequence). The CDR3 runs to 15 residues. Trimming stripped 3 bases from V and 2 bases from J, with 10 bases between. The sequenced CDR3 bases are TGTGCCAGTAGTATCGGGACTTATAACACCGGGGAG. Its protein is CASSIGTYNTGE. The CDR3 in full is CASSIGTYNTGELFF.

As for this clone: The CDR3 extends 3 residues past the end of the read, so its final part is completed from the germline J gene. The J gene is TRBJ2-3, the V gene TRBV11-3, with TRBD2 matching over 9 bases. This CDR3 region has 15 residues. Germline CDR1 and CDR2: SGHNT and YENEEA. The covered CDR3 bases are TGTGCCAGCAGCCCCGGGCTAGCGGGAAGTGAGACG. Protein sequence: CASSPGLAGSET. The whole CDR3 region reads CASSPGLAGSETQYF. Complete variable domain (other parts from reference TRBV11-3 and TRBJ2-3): EAGVVQSPRYKIIEKKQPVAFWCNPISGHNTLYWYLQNLGQGPELLIRYENEEAVDDSQLPKDRFSAERLKGVDSTLKIQPAELGDSAVYLCASSPGLAGSETQYFGPGTRLTVL.

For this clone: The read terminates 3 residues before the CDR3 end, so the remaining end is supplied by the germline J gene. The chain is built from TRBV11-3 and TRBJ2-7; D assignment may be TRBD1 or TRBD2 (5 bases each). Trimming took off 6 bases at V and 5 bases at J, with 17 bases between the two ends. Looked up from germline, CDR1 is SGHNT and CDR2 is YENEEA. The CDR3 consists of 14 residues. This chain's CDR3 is CASSQPGSSDEQYF. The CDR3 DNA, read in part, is TGTGCCAGCAGTCAACCAGGGAGTTCCGACGAG.

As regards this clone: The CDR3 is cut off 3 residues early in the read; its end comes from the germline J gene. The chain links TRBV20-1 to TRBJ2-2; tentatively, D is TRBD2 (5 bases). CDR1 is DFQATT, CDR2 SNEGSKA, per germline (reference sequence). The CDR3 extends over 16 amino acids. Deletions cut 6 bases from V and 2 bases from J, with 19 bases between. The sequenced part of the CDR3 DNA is TGCAGTGCCCCCCCCCTAGGACGGGGAAACACCGGGGAG. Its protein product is CSAPPLGRGNTGE. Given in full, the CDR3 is CSAPPLGRGNTGELFF.

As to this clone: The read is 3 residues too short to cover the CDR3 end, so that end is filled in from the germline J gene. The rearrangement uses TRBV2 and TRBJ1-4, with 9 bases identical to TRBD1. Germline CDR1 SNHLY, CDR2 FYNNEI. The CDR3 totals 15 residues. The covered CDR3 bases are TGTGCCAGCAGCCGACAGGGGGTTGATAATTCACCA. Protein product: CASSRQGVDNSP. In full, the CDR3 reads CASSRQGVDNSPLFF.

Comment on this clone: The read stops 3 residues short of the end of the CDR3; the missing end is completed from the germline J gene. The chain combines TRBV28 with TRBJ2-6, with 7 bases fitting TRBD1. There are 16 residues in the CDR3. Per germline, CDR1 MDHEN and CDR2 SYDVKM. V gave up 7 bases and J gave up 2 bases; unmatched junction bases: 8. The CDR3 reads CASKSYQGAGANVLTF. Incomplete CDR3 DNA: TGTGCCAGCAAATCGTATCAGGGGGCTGGGGCCAACGTC.

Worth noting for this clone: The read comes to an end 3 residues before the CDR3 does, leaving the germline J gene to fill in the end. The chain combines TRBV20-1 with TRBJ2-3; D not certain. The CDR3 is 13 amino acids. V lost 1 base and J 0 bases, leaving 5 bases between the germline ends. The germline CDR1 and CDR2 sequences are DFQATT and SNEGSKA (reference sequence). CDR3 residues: CSARVGSTDTQYF. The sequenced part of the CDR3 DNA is TGCAGTGCTAGAGTGGGCAGCACAGATACG.

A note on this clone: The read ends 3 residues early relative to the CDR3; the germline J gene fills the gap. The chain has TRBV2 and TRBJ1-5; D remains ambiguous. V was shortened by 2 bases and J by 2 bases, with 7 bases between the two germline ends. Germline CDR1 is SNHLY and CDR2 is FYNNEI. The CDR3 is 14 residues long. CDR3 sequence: CASSERAGNQPQHF. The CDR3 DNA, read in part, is TGTGCCAGCAGTGAAAGGGCAGGCAATCAGCCC.

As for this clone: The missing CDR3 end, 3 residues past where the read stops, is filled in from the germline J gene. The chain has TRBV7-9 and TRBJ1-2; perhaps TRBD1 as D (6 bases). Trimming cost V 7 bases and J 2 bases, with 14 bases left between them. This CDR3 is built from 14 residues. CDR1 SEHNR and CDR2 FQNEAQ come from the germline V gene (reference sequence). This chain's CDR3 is CASTPRTENYGYTF. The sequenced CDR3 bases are TGTGCCAGCACCCCCCGGACAGAGAACTATGGC.

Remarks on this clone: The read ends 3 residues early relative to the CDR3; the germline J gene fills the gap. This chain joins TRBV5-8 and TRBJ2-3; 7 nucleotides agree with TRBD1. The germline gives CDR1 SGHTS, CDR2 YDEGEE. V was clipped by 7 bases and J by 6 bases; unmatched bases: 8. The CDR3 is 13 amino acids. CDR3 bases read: TGTGCCAGCCTTGGACAGGTCATGGATACG. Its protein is CASLGQVMDT. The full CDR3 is CASLGQVMDTQYF. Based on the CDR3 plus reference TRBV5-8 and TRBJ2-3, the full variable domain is EAGVTQSPTHLIKTRGQQATLRCSPISGHTSVYWYQQALGLGLQFLLWYDEGEERNRGNFPPRFSGRQFPNYSSELNVNALELEDSALYLCASLGQVMDTQYFGPGTRLTVL.

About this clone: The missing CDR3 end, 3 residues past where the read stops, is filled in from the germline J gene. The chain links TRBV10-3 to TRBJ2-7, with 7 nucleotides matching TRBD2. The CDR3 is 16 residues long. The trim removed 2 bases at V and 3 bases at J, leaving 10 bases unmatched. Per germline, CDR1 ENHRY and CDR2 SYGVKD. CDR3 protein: CAISEPGVGGGYEQYF. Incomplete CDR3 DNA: TGTGCCATCAGTGAGCCCGGGGTCGGCGGGGGCTACGAG.

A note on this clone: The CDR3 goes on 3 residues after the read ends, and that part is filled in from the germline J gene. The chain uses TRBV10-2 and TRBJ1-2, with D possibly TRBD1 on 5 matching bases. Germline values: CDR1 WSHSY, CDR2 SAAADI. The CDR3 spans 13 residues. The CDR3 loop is CASSLAGAGDYTF. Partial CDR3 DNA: TGCGCCAGCAGTTTAGCGGGAGCGGGGGAC.

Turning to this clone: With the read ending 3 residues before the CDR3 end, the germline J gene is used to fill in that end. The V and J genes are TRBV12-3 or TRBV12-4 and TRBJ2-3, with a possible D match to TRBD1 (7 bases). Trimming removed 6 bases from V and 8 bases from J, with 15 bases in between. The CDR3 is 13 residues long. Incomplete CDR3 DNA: TGTGCCAGCAGCGCCCAGGGGGGCGGTACG. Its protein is CASSAQGGGT. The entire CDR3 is CASSAQGGGTQYF.

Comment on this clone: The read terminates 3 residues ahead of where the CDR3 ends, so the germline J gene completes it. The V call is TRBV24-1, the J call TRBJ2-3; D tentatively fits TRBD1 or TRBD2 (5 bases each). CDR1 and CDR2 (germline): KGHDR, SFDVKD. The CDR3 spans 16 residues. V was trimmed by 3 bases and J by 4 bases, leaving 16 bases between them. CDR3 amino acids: CATSDADEGIADTQYF. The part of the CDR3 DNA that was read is TGTGCCACCAGTGATGCGGACGAGGGGATAGCAGATACG.